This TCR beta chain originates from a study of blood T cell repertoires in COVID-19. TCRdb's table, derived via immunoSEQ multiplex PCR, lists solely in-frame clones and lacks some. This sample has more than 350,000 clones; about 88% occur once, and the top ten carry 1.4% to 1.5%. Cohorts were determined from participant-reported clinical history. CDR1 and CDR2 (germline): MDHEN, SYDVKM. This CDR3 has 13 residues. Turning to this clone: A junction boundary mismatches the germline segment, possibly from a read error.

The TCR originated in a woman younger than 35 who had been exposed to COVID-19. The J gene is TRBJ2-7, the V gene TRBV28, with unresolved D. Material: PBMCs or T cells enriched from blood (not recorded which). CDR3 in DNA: TGTGCCAGCAGCTTATCCCTCCTACGCGGGCAGTACTTC. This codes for CASSLSLLRGQYF.